A single sample is the source of the 30 T cell receptor beta chains below, sequenced in a study of a mutant IDH1 vaccine in newly diagnosed glioma. Their specific antigens are unknown. The time point is: week 35, safety follow-up. Every vaccine dose comprised 300 ug of mutant IDH1 20-mer peptide plus topical imiquimod. Repertoires were generated with immunoSEQ multiplex PCR, while TCRdb's copy carries only in-frame clones and drops some. The table has under 35,000 clones, about three quarters seen once. Sample: PBMCs, taken from a glioma patient whose treatment included an IDH1 peptide vaccine. The source of these receptors is a man aged 50 to 59 with glioma.

The chain has TRBV29-1 and TRBJ1-3; D unclear. The CDR3 runs to 13 residues. Per germline, CDR1 SQVTM and CDR2 ANQGSEA. Trimming removed 5 bases from V and 4 bases from J, with 12 bases in between. The CDR3 protein is CSVKPLSGNTIYF. For the CDR3, the DNA is TGCAGCGTTAAGCCCCTCTCCGGAAACACCATATATTTT.

This clone has only a few counts. The chain uses TRBV2 and TRBJ1-2, with D possibly TRBD1 on 6 matching bases. Germline-derived CDR1 and CDR2 are SNHLY and FYNNEI. The CDR3 covers 11 residues. The ends were cut back, 8 bases at V and 8 bases at J, with 12 bases in the middle. The chain's CDR3 is CASAGQEGYTF. The CDR3 DNA reads TGTGCCAGCGCGGGACAAGAAGGCTACACCTTC. Using reference TRBV2 and TRBJ1-2 for the parts outside the CDR3, the full variable domain is EPEVTQTPSHQVTQMGQEVILRCVPISNHLYFYWYRQILGQKVEFLVSFYNNEISEKSEIFDDQFSVERPDGSNFTLKIRSTKLEDSAMYFCASAGQEGYTFGSGTRLTVV.

In this sample, this clone turned up a few times. This chain joins TRBV6-6 and TRBJ1-1; D remains unclear. The CDR3 runs 12 residues. V lost 2 bases, J lost 4 bases, and 5 bases lay in between. The V gene's germline CDR1 is MNHNY and CDR2 SVGAGI (reference sequence). The CDR3 protein is CASSYGSTEAFF. The CDR3 nucleotides are TGTGCCAGCAGTTACGGGAGCACTGAAGCTTTCTTT.

The chain has TRBV30 and TRBJ1-5; TRBD1 might be the D (6 bases). The germline V and J ends were trimmed by 2 bases and 4 bases, with 12 bases remaining between them. The V gene's germline CDR1 is GTSNPN and CDR2 SVGIG (reference sequence). CDR3 size: 14 residues. The CDR3 nucleotides are TGTGCCTGGAGTAGGGGGGGCCCGAATCAGCCCCAGCATTTT. Translating gives CAWSRGGPNQPQHF.

This clone was seen only a few times. The V call is TRBV4-1, the J call TRBJ1-1, with TRBD1 as a possible D gene (6 bases). V was cut by 2 bases and J by 10 bases, with 14 bases left in between. This CDR3 region has 13 residues. Germline CDR1 is MGHRA and CDR2 is YSYEKL. The CDR3 bases are TGCGCCAGCAGCCAACCTGGACAGTTAAGAGCTTTCTTT. Translating gives CASSQPGQLRAFF.

The chain combines TRBV7-9 with TRBJ1-2; 9 bases are shared with TRBD1. Germline V gene sequence: CDR1 SEHNR, CDR2 FQNEAQ (reference sequence). The CDR3 length is 15 residues. V lost 1 base to trimming and J lost 7 bases; unmatched junction nucleotides: 7. This CDR3 reads CASSLDTGGAGGYTF. The CDR3 DNA is TGTGCCAGCAGCTTAGATACAGGGGGCGCCGGTGGCTACACCTTC.

The chain joins TRBV10-3 to TRBJ1-2; 10 nucleotides line up with TRBD1. J was trimmed by 6 bases and V by 6 bases; bases with no gene match: 7. The CDR3 has 14 amino acids. The germline V gene encodes CDR1 ENHRY and CDR2 SYGVKD. DNA for the CDR3: TGTGCCATCAGGCTTGGGACAGGGGCTGATGGCTACACCTTC. This sequence encodes CAIRLGTGADGYTF.

The chain carries TRBV30 and TRBJ1-4; a possible D gene is TRBD1 (6 bases). V was trimmed by 2 bases and J by 7 bases, leaving 23 bases between them. The germline gives CDR1 GTSNPN, CDR2 SVGIG (reference sequence). This CDR3 has 17 residues. This CDR3 reads CAWSSLQGSEVCEKLFF. The CDR3 nucleotides are TGTGCCTGGAGTTCCCTACAGGGAAGTGAGGTATGTGAAAAACTGTTTTTT.

The chain employs TRBV2 and TRBJ2-6; D possibly corresponds to TRBD1 (5 bases). The length of the CDR3 is 16 residues. The ends were cut back, 3 bases at V and 0 bases at J, with 9 bases in the middle. Germline V gene lookup returns CDR1 SNHLY and CDR2 FYNNEI. CDR3 DNA sequence: TGTGCCAGCAGTGAGGGGCGGAGCTCTGGGGCCAACGTCCTGACTTTC. This gives the protein CASSEGRSSGANVLTF.

This sequence joins TRBV19 and TRBJ2-1, with 12 nucleotides matching TRBD2. The CDR3 totals 15 residues. With V trimmed by 5 bases and J by 5 bases, 4 bases remained unmatched. Germline-derived CDR1 and CDR2 are LNHDA and SQIVND (reference sequence). CDR3 residues: CASSLWTSGDNEQFF. CDR3 nucleotide sequence: TGTGCCAGTAGTCTGTGGACTAGCGGGGACAATGAGCAGTTCTTC.

The chain is built from TRBV19 and TRBJ1-2; D gene ambiguous. The CDR3 contains 11 residues. Deletions cut 6 bases from V and 7 bases from J, with 9 bases between. From germline, CDR1 is LNHDA and CDR2 SQIVND (reference sequence). The chain's CDR3 is CASRLSAGYTF. The CDR3 nucleotides are TGTGCCAGTAGATTATCGGCTGGCTACACCTTC.

The CDR3 DNA sequence: TGTGCCAGCAGCCCCTGGGGGGGCAGGGAAGGTGTCGAGCAGTACTTC. Residues: CASSPWGGREGVEQYF. The chain employs TRBV7-8 and TRBJ2-7, with a possible D match to TRBD2 (7 bases). V was cut by 5 bases and J by 6 bases, with 23 bases left in between. Germline CDR1 is SGHVS and CDR2 is FQNEAQ. This CDR3 is 16 amino acids long.

This chain joins TRBV5-1 and TRBJ2-5; D uncertain. Germline CDR1 is SGHRS and CDR2 is YFSETQ. This CDR3 is 16 amino acids long. The ends were cut back, 1 base at V and 1 base at J, with 14 bases in the middle. The CDR3: CASSLLDEHLQETQYF. Written as DNA, the CDR3 is TGCGCCAGCAGCTTGTTAGACGAACACCTCCAAGAGACCCAGTACTTC.

The V call is TRBV7-2, the J call TRBJ1-6, with D unclear. V lost 1 base to trimming and J lost 7 bases, with 5 bases between them. The CDR3 has 13 residues. In germline, CDR1 is SGHTA, CDR2 FQGNSA. In DNA form, the CDR3 reads TGTGCCAGCAGCTTAGAGAGAAATTCACCCCTCCACTTT. Translation: CASSLERNSPLHF.

The chain joins TRBV5-4 to TRBJ2-1; D is possibly TRBD2 (5 bases). The CDR3 sequence is 13 residues long. Germline CDR1 SGHNT, CDR2 YYREEE (reference sequence). Trimming pared 0 bases from V and 7 bases from J, leaving 8 bases between. The CDR3 loop is CASSLVGGNEQFF. CDR3 coding DNA: TGTGCCAGCAGCTTGGTTGGAGGTAATGAGCAGTTCTTC.

The V gene is TRBV5-6, the J gene TRBJ2-1; the D is unclear. Germline-derived CDR1 and CDR2 are SGHDT and YYEEEE. This CDR3 contains 11 residues. The V end was cut by 3 bases, the J end by 5 bases, with 3 bases between. The CDR3 protein is CASSSDNEQFF. In DNA, the CDR3 is TGTGCCAGCAGCTCTGACAATGAGCAGTTCTTC. The full variable domain, in which reference TRBV5-6 and TRBJ2-1 provide the parts outside the CDR3, is DAGVTQSPTHLIKTRGQQVTLRCSPKSGHDTVSWYQQALGQGPQFIFQYYEEEERQRGNFPDRFSGHQFPNYSSELNVNALLLGDSALYLCASSSDNEQFFGPGTRLTVL.

The V call is TRBV2, the J call TRBJ1-1; D is unresolved. This CDR3 has 10 amino acids. Looked up from germline, CDR1 is SNHLY and CDR2 is FYNNEI. V was clipped by 8 bases and J by 7 bases, with 8 bases between them. The CDR3: CASVGIEAFF. CDR3 in DNA: TGTGCCAGCGTTGGAATTGAAGCTTTCTTT.

This clone was counted a few times. The rearrangement uses TRBV19 and TRBJ2-1; D possibly corresponds to TRBD1 (5 bases). The ends were cut back, 3 bases at V and 9 bases at J, with 12 bases in the middle. Germline CDR1 LNHDA, CDR2 SQIVND (reference sequence). This CDR3 contains 13 residues. As DNA, the CDR3 is TGTGCCAGTAGTATTCTTGATGGGGCTGAGCAGTTCTTC. The encoded protein is CASSILDGAEQFF.

This chain connects TRBV4-1 to TRBJ1-5; D is unclear. Trimming took off 1 base at V and 1 base at J, with 2 bases between the two ends. The CDR3 has 13 residues. Germline V lookup: CDR1 MGHRA, CDR2 YSYEKL. The CDR3 reads CASSQGSNQPQHF. The DNA for the CDR3 is TGCGCCAGCAGCCAAGGAAGCAATCAGCCCCAGCATTTT.

This clone was detected only a few times. The V gene is TRBV5-4, the J gene TRBJ2-1, with 8 bases that match TRBD2. V trimming: 4 bases; J trimming: 8 bases; junction bases outside the gene matches: 23. The CDR3 consists of 19 residues. The germline V gene encodes CDR1 SGHNT and CDR2 YYREEE (reference sequence). CDR3 DNA: TGTGCCAGCAGCAACAAACAAACACGGACTAGCTGGGGTCGGGATGAGCAGTTCTTC. Its translation is CASSNKQTRTSWGRDEQFF.

Only one count was recorded for this clone. The chain uses TRBV14 and TRBJ2-2; TRBD2 agrees at 7 bases. CDR1 and CDR2 from the germline V gene are SGHDN and FVKESK. V was clipped by 4 bases and J by 4 bases; unmatched bases: 6. CDR3 length: 15 residues. CDR3: CASSPREARTGELFF. The CDR3 nucleotides read TGTGCCAGCAGCCCCCGGGAGGCACGCACCGGGGAGCTGTTTTTT.

The V call is TRBV19, the J call TRBJ2-5; D gene unclear. In germline, CDR1 is LNHDA, CDR2 SQIVND (reference sequence). This CDR3 contains 11 residues. The ends were cut back, 4 bases at V and 4 bases at J, with 4 bases in the middle. In DNA form, the CDR3 reads TGTGCCAGTAGTAGCGGAGAGACCCAGTACTTC. This sequence encodes CASSSGETQYF. Combining the CDR3 with reference TRBV19 and TRBJ2-5 gives the whole variable domain DGGITQSPKYLFRKEGQNVTLSCEQNLNHDAMYWYRQDPGQGLRLIYYSQIVNDFQKGDIAEGYSVSREKKESFPLTVTSAQKNPTAFYLCASSSGETQYFGPGTRLLVL.

The V call is TRBV19, the J call TRBJ2-7; D gene uncertain. Germline V lookup: CDR1 LNHDA, CDR2 SQIVND (reference sequence). V gave up 1 base and J gave up 3 bases, with 7 bases separating them. The length of the CDR3 is 13 residues. This CDR3 reads CASSIGYRYEQYF. In DNA, the CDR3 is TGTGCCAGTAGTATAGGGTATCGCTACGAGCAGTACTTC. Filled out from reference TRBV19 and TRBJ2-7, the complete variable domain reads DGGITQSPKYLFRKEGQNVTLSCEQNLNHDAMYWYRQDPGQGLRLIYYSQIVNDFQKGDIAEGYSVSREKKESFPLTVTSAQKNPTAFYLCASSIGYRYEQYFGPGTRLTVT.

The chain carries TRBV27 and TRBJ1-3, with 7 bases identical to TRBD1. Trimming removed 4 bases from V and 0 bases from J; junction bases left unmatched: 0. The CDR3 consists of 14 residues. CDR1 and CDR2 from the germline V gene are MNHEY and SMNVEV (reference sequence). The CDR3 bases are TGTGCCAGCAGTTACAGGGGCTCTGGAAACACCATATATTTT. Translating it yields CASSYRGSGNTIYF.

The chain links TRBV11-3 to TRBJ2-7; a weak D match, TRBD1 (6 bases). CDR3 length: 15 residues. The germline gives CDR1 SGHNT, CDR2 YENEEA. Between the trimmed V and J ends, which lost 3 bases and 1 base, there was a span of 13 bases. The CDR3 DNA follows: TGTGCCAGCAGCTTCCGGGACAACCCATCCTACGAGCAGTACTTC. This translates into CASSFRDNPSYEQYF.

The chain uses TRBV7-2 and TRBJ2-2, with D tentatively TRBD1 (5 bases). Germline V CDR1 and CDR2: SGHTA, FQGNSA. V was pared by 4 bases and J by 5 bases, with 8 bases between. The length of the CDR3 is 13 residues. CDR3 coding DNA: TGTGCCAGCAGCTCCGACAGAACCGGGGAGCTGTTTTTT. Encoded protein: CASSSDRTGELFF.

V and J are TRBV12-5 and TRBJ2-3; D not certain. Trimming cost V 6 bases and J 3 bases, with 13 bases left between them. The CDR3 is 14 residues long. CDR1 LGHNT and CDR2 FRNRAP come from the germline V gene. The CDR3 sequence is CASGRAQTTDTQYF. Written as DNA, the CDR3 is TGTGCTAGTGGCCGGGCCCAGACGACAGATACGCAGTATTTT.

This chain joins TRBV4-1 and TRBJ2-3; 11 nucleotides align to TRBD2. Trimming cost V 4 bases and J 2 bases; bases outside gene matches: 5. Germline CDR1 reads MGHRA; CDR2 reads YSYEKL. The CDR3 sequence is 16 residues long. CDR3 residues: CASSPTSGSITDTQYF. The CDR3 DNA follows: TGCGCCAGCAGCCCTACTAGCGGGAGTATCACAGATACGCAGTATTTT.

The V call is TRBV5-4, the J call TRBJ2-3, with TRBD2 matching 8 bases. This CDR3 region has 17 residues. Germline CDR1 reads SGHNT; CDR2 reads YYREEE (reference sequence). V lost 3 bases and J lost 2; bases outside the gene matches: 11. CDR3 residues: CASSSQTGGRDTDTQYF. For the CDR3, the DNA is TGTGCCAGCAGCTCCCAGACGGGGGGGAGAGACACAGATACGCAGTATTTT.

This clone showed up just a few times. The rearrangement uses TRBV19 and TRBJ1-1, with 9 nucleotides matching TRBD1. The CDR3 spans 12 residues. J was trimmed by 3 bases and V by 9 bases; bases with no gene match: 2. Germline assignment: CDR1 LNHDA and CDR2 SQIVND (reference sequence). CDR3 DNA: TGTGCCAGCCGGGACAGGGACACTGAAGCTTTCTTT. This gives the protein CASRDRDTEAFF.